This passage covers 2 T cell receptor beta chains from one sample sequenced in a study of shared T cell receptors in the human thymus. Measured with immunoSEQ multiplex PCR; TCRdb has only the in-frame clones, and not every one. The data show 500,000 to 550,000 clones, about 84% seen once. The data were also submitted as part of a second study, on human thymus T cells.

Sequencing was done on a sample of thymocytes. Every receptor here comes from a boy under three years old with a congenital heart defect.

CDR3 protein: CASSLTEPGVGIETQYF. As DNA, the CDR3 is TGTGCCAGCAGTCTTACCGAGCCAGGGGTGGGGATCGAGACCCAGTACTTC. The chain has TRBV27 and TRBJ2-5; D might be TRBD1 (6 bases). Trimming took off 5 bases at V and 5 bases at J, with 24 bases between the two ends. The CDR3 length is 17 residues. Germline-derived CDR1 and CDR2 are MNHEY and SMNVEV (reference sequence).

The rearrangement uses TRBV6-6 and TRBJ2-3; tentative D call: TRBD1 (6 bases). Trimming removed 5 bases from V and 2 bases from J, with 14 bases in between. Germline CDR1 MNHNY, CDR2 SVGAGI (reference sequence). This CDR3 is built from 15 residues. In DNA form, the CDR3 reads TGTGCCAGCAGTGCGAAGGGGGTCGACACAGATACGCAGTATTTT. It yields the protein CASSAKGVDTDTQYF.